A selection of T cell receptor beta chains follows, all from one sample in a study of shared clonotypes between healthy human individuals. Produced via immunoSEQ multiplex PCR; TCRdb's table is partial and in-frame only. Of roughly 320,000 clones listed, roughly 84% are singletons. The specimen was memory CD8+ T cells sorted from blood. The source is a man between 18 and 29 years old in good health. The CDR3 runs from the conserved cysteine through the conserved F or W. A D gene is named only where the DNA matches it firmly. Clone size is not always given. Where it is, it says once, few, many or a class for expanded clones.

v_gene	len	j_gene	abundance	d_gene	CDR3aa	CDR3nt
TRBV6-1	15	TRBJ1-1	NA	NA	CASSEFEGYYTEAFF	TGTGCCAGCAGTGAATTCGAAGGGTATTACACTGAAGCTTTCTTT
TRBV4-1	14	TRBJ2-7	NA	NA	CASSQDARIYEQYF	TGCGCCAGCAGCCAAGATGCAAGAATATACGAGCAGTACTTC
TRBV19	14	TRBJ1-4	NA	NA	CASSIGGTNEKLFF	TGTGCCAGTAGTATAGGGGGAACTAATGAAAAACTGTTTTTT
TRBV6-1	16	TRBJ2-7	NA	NA	CASSEIGISPIYEQYF	TGTGCCAGCAGTGAAATCGGGATCTCCCCAATCTACGAGCAGTACTTC
TRBV29-1	14	TRBJ2-3	NA	TRBD2	CSVAAGGPTDTQYF	TGCAGCGTTGCGGCGGGAGGGCCCACAGATACGCAGTATTTT
TRBV9	15	TRBJ2-3	NA	NA	CASSPLDSMTDTQYF	TGTGCCAGCAGCCCACTTGATAGCATGACAGATACGCAGTATTTT
TRBV6-5	14	TRBJ2-7	NA	TRBD2	CASSRLAGDYEQYF	TGTGCCAGCAGTCGACTAGCGGGAGACTACGAGCAGTACTTC
TRBV27	15	TRBJ2-5	NA	TRBD2	CASSSPTSGEVTQYF	TGTGCCAGCAGTTCCCCGACTAGCGGGGAGGTTACCCAGTACTTC
TRBV7-9	15	TRBJ1-1	NA	TRBD1	CASRTSPTGDTEAFF	TGTGCCAGCAGGACCTCACCTACAGGGGACACTGAAGCTTTCTTT
TRBV19	13	TRBJ2-1	few	NA	CASTPASSNEQFF	TGTGCCAGTACCCCGGCTAGTAGCAATGAGCAGTTCTTC
TRBV2	15	TRBJ2-1	once	TRBD2	CASSQTSGSIDEQFF	TGTGCCAGCAGTCAAACTAGCGGGAGTATCGATGAGCAGTTCTTC
TRBV2	15	TRBJ2-2	few	NA	CATLSPGPNTGELFF	TGTGCCACTCTAAGCCCGGGGCCGAACACCGGGGAGCTGTTTTTT
TRBV27	11	TRBJ2-1	NA	NA	CASSLGDEQFF	TGTGCCAGCAGTTTAGGAGACGAGCAGTTCTTC
TRBV6-5	16	TRBJ1-1	NA	NA	CASSYSIARVNTEAFF	TGTGCCAGCAGTTACTCGATTGCCAGGGTGAACACTGAAGCTTTCTTT
TRBV13	13	TRBJ1-4	NA	NA	CASSLGVEEKLFF	TGTGCCAGCAGCTTAGGTGTGGAAGAAAAACTGTTTTTT
TRBV5-6	14	TRBJ2-7	NA	TRBD2	CASSFSGSLHEQYF	TGTGCCAGCAGCTTTAGCGGGAGTCTCCACGAGCAGTACTTC
TRBV6-1	16	TRBJ2-7	NA	TRBD2	CASSVLAGVEIYEQYF	TGTGCCAGCAGTGTTCTAGCGGGAGTTGAAATCTACGAGCAGTACTTC
TRBV13	13	TRBJ1-1	NA	NA	CASSLGINTEAFF	TGTGCCAGCAGCTTAGGGATCAACACTGAAGCTTTCTTT
TRBV10-2	16	TRBJ2-2	NA	NA	CASSESTSANTGELFF	TGCGCCAGCAGTGAGTCAACTAGTGCGAACACCGGGGAGCTGTTTTTT
TRBV27	13	TRBJ2-7	NA	TRBD1	CASSYRGVYEQYF	TGTGCCAGCAGCTACAGGGGGGTCTACGAGCAGTACTTC
TRBV4-1	16	TRBJ2-1	NA	TRBD2	CASSQKLAGLYNEQFF	TGCGCCAGCAGCCAGAAACTAGCGGGCCTCTACAATGAGCAGTTCTTC
TRBV12-2	16	TRBJ2-1	NA	NA	CASRLAPRGADNEQFF	TGTGCAAGTCGCTTAGCGCCAAGGGGGGCGGACAATGAGCAGTTCTTC
TRBV9	20	TRBJ2-1	NA	TRBD1	CASSQGGTGRSPSSYNEQFF	TGTGCCAGCAGCCAAGGAGGGACAGGACGGAGCCCGAGCTCCTACAATGAGCAGTTCTTC
TRBV5-6	13	TRBJ2-1	NA	NA	CASSSLGYNEQFF	TGTGCCAGCAGCTCCTTGGGCTACAATGAGCAGTTCTTC
TRBV29-1	18	TRBJ2-4	NA	TRBD2	CSVVSAGTSGRMGNIQYF	TGCAGCGTTGTTTCGGCCGGGACTAGCGGGAGGATGGGTAACATTCAGTACTTC
TRBV10-3	18	TRBJ2-3	NA	NA	CAISESWSVRSSTDTQYF	TGTGCCATCAGTGAGTCGTGGTCGGTCCGCTCTAGCACAGATACGCAGTATTTT
TRBV9	15	TRBJ2-7	NA	NA	CASSVASGPRDEQYF	TGTGCCAGCAGCGTAGCTAGTGGACCTCGGGACGAGCAGTACTTC
TRBV27	14	TRBJ2-7	NA	TRBD1	CASSPGTGGIEQYF	TGTGCCAGCAGTCCCGGGACAGGGGGGATCGAGCAGTACTTC
TRBV7-9	15	TRBJ2-7	NA	TRBD1	CASSLGSGTGEEQYF	TGTGCCAGCAGCTTAGGATCCGGGACAGGAGAAGAGCAGTACTTC
TRBV15	15	TRBJ2-1	NA	TRBD2	CATSRGTSRENEQFF	TGTGCCACCAGCAGAGGGACTAGCCGAGAGAATGAGCAGTTCTTC
TRBV4-1	17	TRBJ2-6	once	NA	CASSLSSGTAGANVLTF	TGCGCCAGCAGCCTCTCCTCCGGGACCGCTGGGGCCAACGTCCTGACTTTC
TRBV6-5	15	TRBJ1-2	once	TRBD1	CASSYVDREAYGYTF	TGTGCCAGCAGTTATGTGGACAGGGAGGCATATGGCTACACCTTC
TRBV4-1	14	TRBJ2-5	NA	NA	CASSHVVGQETQYF	TGCGCCAGCAGCCACGTAGTGGGACAAGAGACCCAGTACTTC
TRBV29-1	13	TRBJ1-1	NA	TRBD1	CSVGDRANTEAFF	TGCAGCGTTGGGGACAGGGCTAACACTGAAGCTTTCTTT
TRBV29-1	15	TRBJ2-1	NA	TRBD2	CSGNRPSRAGDEQFF	TGCAGCGGAAACCGGCCCAGCCGAGCGGGAGATGAGCAGTTCTTC
TRBV7-9	14	TRBJ2-1	NA	TRBD2	CASSPPSGGNEQFF	TGTGCCAGCAGCCCCCCTAGCGGGGGGAATGAGCAGTTCTTC
TRBV9	15	TRBJ2-1	NA	NA	CASSVEGVSYNEQFF	TGTGCCAGCAGCGTGGAGGGTGTATCCTACAATGAGCAGTTCTTC
TRBV15	16	TRBJ1-2	NA	NA	CATSRGLPPETFGYTF	TGTGCCACCAGCAGAGGTCTACCCCCAGAAACCTTTGGCTACACCTTC
TRBV30	20	TRBJ2-3	NA	TRBD2	CAWSVFPFETSVRVTDTQYF	TGTGCCTGGAGTGTGTTCCCCTTTGAGACTAGCGTGAGGGTCACAGATACGCAGTATTTT
TRBV5-1	16	TRBJ2-3	NA	TRBD2	CASSPGLAGESDTQYF	TGCGCCAGCAGCCCGGGACTAGCGGGAGAGTCTGATACGCAGTATTTT
TRBV7-9	15	TRBJ2-7	NA	NA	CASSRRGQPLHEQYF	TGTGCCAGCAGCCGACGGGGGCAGCCTCTCCACGAGCAGTACTTC